Listed below are T cell receptor beta chains from one sample, sequenced in a study of early T cells in non-severe SARS-CoV-2 infection. Using its own MiXCR run on the 5' RACE reads, TCRdb lists one record per CDR3 protein. The table records over 55,000 distinct CDR3 sequences, around 12% of them present only once. The specimen was whole blood. The receptors were sampled from an adult who was a healthcare worker with PCR-confirmed SARS-CoV-2 infection or an uninfected control (not recorded which). The CDR3 runs from the conserved cysteine through the conserved F or W. A D gene is named only where the DNA matches it firmly. Clone size appears in some rows only: once, few, many, or a class for an expanded clone.

>-|TRBJ2-7|many|TRBV28
TGTGCCAGCAGTTTCCTATCACCCGTGGCCGAGCAGTACTTC
CASSFLSPVAEQYF
>-|TRBJ2-7|many|TRBV28
TGTGCCAGCAGTTTTCGGGGTTACGAGCAGTACTTC
CASSFRGYEQYF
>TRBD1|TRBJ2-4|few|TRBV29-1
TGCAGCGTACACACAGGGGGCGATCCCTACATTCAGTACTTC
CSVHTGGDPYIQYF
>-|TRBJ2-2|many|TRBV9
TGTGCCAGCAGCCAAGGGCCAACCGGGGCCGGGGAGCTGTTTTTT
CASSQGPTGAGELFF
>TRBD2|TRBJ2-1|many|TRBV6-6
TGTGCCAGCAGTTCAGGGACTAGCAGACACAATGAGCAGTTCTTC
CASSSGTSRHNEQFF
>-|TRBJ1-2|many|TRBV20-1
TGCAGTGGATCGCAAGGGTATGGCTACACCTTC
CSGSQGYGYTF
>-|TRBJ1-4|many|TRBV28
TGTGCCAGCAGTCTCACCGGGGACGGCACTGAAAAACTGTTTTTT
CASSLTGDGTEKLFF
>-|TRBJ1-5|many|TRBV9
TGTGCCAGCAGCGTAAGGGACAATCAGCCCCAGCATTTT
CASSVRDNQPQHF
>TRBD1|TRBJ2-3|-|TRBV10-3
TGTGCCATCAGTGAGTCGGAGACAGGGATTCCAGATACGCAGTATTTT
CAISESETGIPDTQYF
>-|TRBJ2-6|many|TRBV7-2
TGTGCCAGTATCAGGGAAATTGGGGCCAACGTCCTGACTTTC
CASIREIGANVLTF
>TRBD1|TRBJ1-5|many|TRBV6-2/TRBV6-3
TGTGCCAGCAGTTCCCTGACAGGGAACAATCAGCCCCAGCATTTT
CASSSLTGNNQPQHF
>TRBD1|TRBJ1-4|-|TRBV4-2
TGTGCCAGCAGCCCGGGGACAGCCGATGAAAAACTGTTTTTT
CASSPGTADEKLFF
>TRBD1|TRBJ2-2|many|TRBV5-6
TGTGCCAGCAGCTGGGGACAGATTACGAACACCGGGGAGCTGTTTTTT
CASSWGQITNTGELFF
>-|TRBJ1-5|few|TRBV27
TGTGCCAGCAGCGTAGGGGAGGGAGGGTTGCATTTT
CASSVGEGGLHF
>-|TRBJ2-5|many|TRBV19
TGTGCCAGTAGTATGCTGCTGTCTTGGACGAGAACCGATAAAGGGCGAAAGACCCAGTACTTC
CASSMLLSWTRTDKGRKTQYF
>-|TRBJ2-5|few|TRBV27
TGTGCCAGCAGTTTATCGGGTCCTAAGGGGACCCAGTACTTC
CASSLSGPKGTQYF
>TRBD1|TRBJ1-1|many|TRBV28
TGTGCCAGCGGTACAGGGGGCAAAGCTTTCTTT
CASGTGGKAFF
>-|TRBJ1-6|-|TRBV28
TGTGCCAGCAGTTTACGCGGGTCTGACAATTCACCCCTCCACTTT
CASSLRGSDNSPLHF
>-|TRBJ2-2|many|TRBV19
TGTGCCAGTAGTATTGGGGGAAACACCGGGGAGCTGTTTTTT
CASSIGGNTGELFF
>TRBD2|TRBJ2-1|many|TRBV7-8
TGTGCCAGCAGCTTACCACGGGAGGATGAGCAGTTCTTC
CASSLPREDEQFF
>TRBD1|TRBJ2-7|-|TRBV28
TGTGCCAGCAGTTTACGGGCAGGGGGCGAAGAGCAGTACTTC
CASSLRAGGEEQYF
>TRBD2|TRBJ2-1|many|TRBV12-5
TGTGCTAGTGGTCTGCACCTAACTAGCGGCTCCTACAATGAGCAGTTCTTC
CASGLHLTSGSYNEQFF